The 22 T cell receptor beta chains below come from one sample, sequenced in a study of technical replicates of blood from four donors. The data were produced by immunoSEQ multiplex PCR, yet TCRdb's version contains in-frame clones alone and is incomplete. The data hold around 80,000 clones, with around 89% observed a single time. The sample comprised T cells isolated from PBMCs. All receptors derive from a human donor in good health.

This clone was detected only a few times. The chain carries TRBV7-9 and TRBJ2-2; 9 bases line up with TRBD1. V lost 5 bases and J lost 4; bases outside the gene matches: 5. The CDR3 covers 15 residues. Germline lookup yields CDR1 SEHNR and CDR2 FQNEAQ (reference sequence). The CDR3 loop reads CASSRQGGPTGELFF. The CDR3 DNA reads TGTGCCAGCAGCCGACAGGGGGGCCCCACCGGGGAGCTGTTTTTT.

This clone was found a few times. The gene calls are TRBV7-2 and TRBJ1-2; D gene unclear. CDR3 length equals 13 residues. Looked up from germline, CDR1 is SGHTA and CDR2 is FQGNSA. V dropped 0 bases and J dropped 7 bases, with 9 bases sitting between them. CDR3 amino acids: CASSLAASGGYTF. Here the CDR3 DNA reads TGTGCCAGCAGCTTAGCGGCGTCGGGTGGCTACACCTTC.

V and J are TRBV27 and TRBJ1-1; 7 bases line up with TRBD1. Germline-derived CDR1 and CDR2 are MNHEY and SMNVEV (reference sequence). Losses at the gene ends were 4 bases for V and 5 bases for J; bases not matched to a gene: 4. This CDR3 spans 13 amino acids. The CDR3 spells CASSYNRGTEAFF. Written as DNA, the CDR3 is TGTGCCAGCAGTTACAACAGGGGAACTGAAGCTTTCTTT.

The rearrangement links TRBV14 to TRBJ1-2, with 7 positions matching TRBD1. CDR1 and CDR2 (germline): SGHDN, FVKESK. The CDR3 spans 15 residues. Trimming removed 4 bases from V and 3 bases from J; junction bases left unmatched: 8. CDR3 region: CASSLGTDLYYGYTF. The CDR3 DNA sequence: TGTGCCAGCAGCCTAGGGACAGATCTGTACTATGGCTACACCTTC.

The chain employs TRBV5-1 and TRBJ2-7, with TRBD2 identical over 9 bases. This CDR3 is built from 14 residues. Trimming took 0 bases from V and 5 from J; bases not matched to a gene: 3. Germline V gene sequence: CDR1 SGHRS, CDR2 YFSETQ. The chain's CDR3 is CASSLGTSDHEQYF. CDR3 sequence (DNA): TGCGCCAGCAGCTTGGGGACTAGCGACCACGAGCAGTACTTC. The full variable domain, rest sourced from reference TRBV5-1 and TRBJ2-7, is KAGVTQTPRYLIKTRGQQVTLSCSPISGHRSVSWYQQTPGQGLQFLFEYFSETQRNKGNFPGRFSGRQFSNSRSEMNVSTLELGDSALYLCASSLGTSDHEQYFGPGTRLTVT.

The chain couples TRBV18 to TRBJ2-1; D perhaps matches TRBD2 (6 bases). This CDR3 has 14 amino acids. The germline V gene has CDR1 KGHSH and CDR2 LQKENI. Trimming removed 2 bases at V and 7 bases at J, with 12 bases between. CDR3 loop: CASSPIGSVNEQFF. CDR3 bases: TGTGCCAGCTCACCAATCGGGAGTGTTAATGAGCAGTTCTTC.

This clone was found a few times. The chain recombines TRBV28 with TRBJ1-3, with TRBD1 matching over 9 bases. Looked up from germline, CDR1 is MDHEN and CDR2 is SYDVKM. Trimming took 6 bases from V and 2 from J; bases not matched to a gene: 2. The CDR3 runs to 14 residues. The CDR3 DNA reads as TGTGCCAGCAGCAGGGACAGGGCTGGAAACACCATATATTTT. Encoded protein: CASSRDRAGNTIYF.

V and J are TRBV6-1 and TRBJ1-2, with D hard to call. This CDR3 spans 15 amino acids. Between the trimmed V and J ends, which lost 4 bases and 2 bases, there was a span of 14 bases. The germline V gene has CDR1 MNHNS and CDR2 SASEGT. CDR3 loop: CASSGSRRPNYGYTF. The CDR3 bases are TGTGCCAGCAGTGGATCAAGGAGGCCCAACTATGGCTACACCTTC.

The rearrangement uses TRBV5-1 and TRBJ1-1; maybe TRBD1 (5 bases). Germline loops: CDR1 SGHRS, CDR2 YFSETQ. V was shortened by 2 bases and J by 5 bases, with 13 bases between the two germline ends. The CDR3 is made up of 14 amino acids. Written as DNA, the CDR3 is TGCGCCAGCAGCTTTCTAGGGGCGCAAACTGAAGCTTTCTTT. Translation: CASSFLGAQTEAFF.

The chain joins TRBV7-9 to TRBJ2-7; D is ambiguous. This CDR3 has 15 residues. The V and J ends lost 1 base and 1 base respectively, with 11 bases between them. Germline-derived CDR1 and CDR2 are SEHNR and FQNEAQ (reference sequence). The CDR3 bases are TGTGCCAGCAGCTTAGTAGAAGAGTGGTCCTACGAGCAGTACTTC. Protein product: CASSLVEEWSYEQYF. The full variable domain, with the rest looked up from reference TRBV7-9 and TRBJ2-7, is DTGVSQNPRHKITKRGQNVTFRCDPISEHNRLYWYRQTLGQGPEFLTYFQNEAQLEKSRLLSDRFSAERPKGSFSTLEIQRTEQGDSAMYLCASSLVEEWSYEQYFGPGTRLTVT.

This clone appeared a single time. The CDR3 coding sequence is TGTGCCAGCAGTTACGGGGCCGGACAAGAAGCTTTCTTT. This translates into CASSYGAGQEAFF. This sequence joins TRBV6-5 and TRBJ1-1, with D maybe TRBD1 (5 bases). V shed 2 bases and J shed 8 bases, with 12 bases lying between them. CDR3 length equals 13 residues. Germline V gives CDR1 MNHEY, CDR2 SVGAGI.

The rearrangement joins TRBV27 to TRBJ2-1; TRBD2 matches at 10 bases. There are 17 residues in the CDR3. After removal of 4 bases from V and 4 bases from J, the junction contained 10 bases not matched to a gene. CDR1 MNHEY and CDR2 SMNVEV come from the germline V gene (reference sequence). In DNA, the CDR3 is TGTGCCAGCAGTTCCCTCCAGCGGGAGGGAGCTTACAATGAGCAGTTCTTC. Its translation: CASSSLQREGAYNEQFF.

This clone was observed a single time. The rearrangement uses TRBV4-1 and TRBJ2-3, with D maybe TRBD2 (6 bases). The V gene's germline CDR1 is MGHRA and CDR2 YSYEKL. The CDR3 has 16 residues. The ends were cut back, 1 base at V and 5 bases at J, with 16 bases in the middle. CDR3 sequence (DNA): TGCGCCAGCAGCCAAGGACTAGGTCCCACCCTAGATACGCAGTATTTT. Encoded protein: CASSQGLGPTLDTQYF.

This chain links TRBV30 with TRBJ2-7; the match to TRBD2 covers 10 bases. This CDR3 is built from 18 residues. The trim removed 7 bases at V and 5 bases at J, leaving 23 bases unmatched. Looked up from germline, CDR1 is GTSNPN and CDR2 is SVGIG (reference sequence). The CDR3 loop is CAFWRPAGGPVSGDEQYF. The CDR3 DNA reads TGTGCCTTCTGGAGGCCAGCGGGAGGGCCAGTCTCTGGGGACGAGCAGTACTTC.

The chain carries TRBV5-6 and TRBJ2-7; weak D call: TRBD1 (6 bases). CDR1 is SGHDT, CDR2 YYEEEE, per germline. Trimming removed 4 bases from V and 2 bases from J, with 10 bases in between. The CDR3 is made up of 13 amino acids. The CDR3 is CASSRGFAYEQYF. The CDR3 DNA reads as TGTGCCAGCAGCAGGGGGTTCGCCTACGAGCAGTACTTC.

The chain recombines TRBV9 with TRBJ2-7, with D possibly matching TRBD2 (6 bases). V was trimmed by 1 base and J by 0 bases, leaving 11 bases between them. The CDR3 contains 15 residues. The germline V gene has CDR1 SGDLS and CDR2 YYNGEE. The CDR3 nucleotides are TGTGCCAGCAGCGTAACGGCGGGAAGCTCCTACGAGCAGTACTTC. Translation: CASSVTAGSSYEQYF.

The J gene is TRBJ2-7, the V gene TRBV7-9, with a tentative D call TRBD1 (5 bases). V lost 4 bases and J 3 bases, leaving 16 bases between the germline ends. The CDR3 sequence is 15 residues long. Per germline, CDR1 SEHNR and CDR2 FQNEAQ (reference sequence). CDR3 in amino acids: CASSSAQAVSYEQYF. CDR3 in DNA: TGTGCCAGCAGCTCCGCACAGGCAGTCAGCTACGAGCAGTACTTC.

The chain links TRBV4-3 to TRBJ1-1; 9 bases match TRBD1. CDR3 length: 16 amino acids. Unmatched junction bases numbered 7, after V lost 1 base and J lost 4 bases. Germline CDR1 reads LGHNA; CDR2 reads YSLEER. The CDR3 DNA sequence: TGCGCCAGCAGCCAAGGGACAGGGGCCCTCGGCACTGAAGCTTTCTTT. Encoded protein: CASSQGTGALGTEAFF.

This chain uses TRBV5-1 with TRBJ2-5; possible D gene TRBD2, 5 bases. The CDR3 extends over 12 amino acids. The V and J ends lost 4 bases and 5 bases respectively, with 9 bases between them. CDR1 SGHRS and CDR2 YFSETQ come from the germline V gene. CDR3 sequence reads: CASSGSRETQYF. The CDR3 bases are TGCGCCAGCAGCGGGAGTAGGGAGACCCAGTACTTC.

The gene calls are TRBV19 and TRBJ2-7, with TRBD2 matching over 8 bases. The CDR3 is 17 residues long. V shed 6 bases, J shed 3 bases, and the junction held 16 bases outside the gene matches. Germline V gene lookup returns CDR1 LNHDA and CDR2 SQIVND (reference sequence). The CDR3 region is CASSPSPPAGVYYEQYF. The CDR3 DNA reads TGTGCCAGTAGCCCCTCCCCCCCAGCGGGAGTATACTACGAGCAGTACTTC.

The V and J genes are TRBV21-1 and TRBJ2-1; the table's D gene call, TRBD1, was not cross checked with the DNA. TRBV21-1 is classified as a pseudogene. The CDR3 sequence is 17 residues long. CDR3 coding DNA: TGTGCCAGCAGCATCCCCCTGGACATCAGCTCCTACAATGAGCAGTTCTTC. It codes for CASSIPLDISSYNEQFF.

This clone occurred once. The chain couples TRBV4-1 to TRBJ2-3, with D tentatively TRBD2 (5 bases). V lost 2 bases and J lost 0, with 6 bases in between. This CDR3 is built from 14 residues. CDR1 is MGHRA and CDR2 is YSYEKL in the germline V gene. The CDR3: CASSQRTSTDTQYF. Here the CDR3 DNA reads TGCGCCAGCAGCCAACGGACTAGCACAGATACGCAGTATTTT.